This TCR beta chain is drawn from a study of long-term antiretroviral therapy in people with HIV. Study context: Of all samples, the earliest predate the 2015 immediate-ART recommendation by about a decade. Study observations and caveats: Dominating the repertoire at all time points were the clones that expanded before ART. Transplant donor controls retained higher diversity, though diversity increased after ART. Neither ART adherence, viral resistance nor therapy changes were documented.

Survey-level resolution applied to immunoSEQ assay v3.0. The assay was immunoSEQ multiplex PCR, and TCRdb's table has in-frame clones only and misses some. The data hold about 24,000 clones, with approximately 83% observed a single time. Concerning this clone: Antigen unknown.

Looked up from germline, CDR1 is MDHEN and CDR2 is SYDVKM. This CDR3 is built from 13 residues. V lost 6 bases and J lost 7; bases outside the gene matches: 6. The input for sequencing was unsorted PBMCs, taken 0.7 years before starting antiretroviral therapy. V usage is TRBV28 and J usage is TRBJ2-5, with 9 bases fitting TRBD2. The origin of this receptor is a man aged 30 to 39 with HIV. CDR3 nucleotide sequence: TGTGCCAGCAGGCGGGGGGGACTAGGGACCCAGTACTTC. Translation: CASRRGGLGTQYF.